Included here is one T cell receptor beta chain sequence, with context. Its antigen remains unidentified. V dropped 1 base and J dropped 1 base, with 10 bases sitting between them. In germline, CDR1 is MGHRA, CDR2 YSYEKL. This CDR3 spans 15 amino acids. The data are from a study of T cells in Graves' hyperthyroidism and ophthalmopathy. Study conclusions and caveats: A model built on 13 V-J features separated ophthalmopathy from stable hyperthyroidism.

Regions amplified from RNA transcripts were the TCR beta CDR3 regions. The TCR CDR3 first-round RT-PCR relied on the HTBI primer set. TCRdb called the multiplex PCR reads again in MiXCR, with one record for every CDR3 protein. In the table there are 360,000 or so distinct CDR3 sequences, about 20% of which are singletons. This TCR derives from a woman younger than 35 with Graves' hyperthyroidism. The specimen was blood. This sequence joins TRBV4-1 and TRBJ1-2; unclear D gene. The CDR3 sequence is CASSQVISFNYGYTF. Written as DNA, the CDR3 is TGCGCCAGCAGCCAAGTAATATCCTTTAACTATGGCTACACCTTC.